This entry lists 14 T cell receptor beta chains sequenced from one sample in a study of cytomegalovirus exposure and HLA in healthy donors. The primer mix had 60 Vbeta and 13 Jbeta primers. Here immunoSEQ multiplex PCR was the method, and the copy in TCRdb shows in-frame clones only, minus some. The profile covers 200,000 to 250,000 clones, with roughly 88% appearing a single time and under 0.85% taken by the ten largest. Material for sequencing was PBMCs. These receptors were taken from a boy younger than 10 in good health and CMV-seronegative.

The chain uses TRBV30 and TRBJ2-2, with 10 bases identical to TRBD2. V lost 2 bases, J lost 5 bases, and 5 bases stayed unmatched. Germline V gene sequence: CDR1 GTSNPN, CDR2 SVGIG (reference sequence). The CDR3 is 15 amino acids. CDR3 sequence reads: CAWSYSGRVTGELFF. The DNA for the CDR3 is TGTGCCTGGAGTTACAGCGGGAGGGTAACCGGGGAGCTGTTTTTT.

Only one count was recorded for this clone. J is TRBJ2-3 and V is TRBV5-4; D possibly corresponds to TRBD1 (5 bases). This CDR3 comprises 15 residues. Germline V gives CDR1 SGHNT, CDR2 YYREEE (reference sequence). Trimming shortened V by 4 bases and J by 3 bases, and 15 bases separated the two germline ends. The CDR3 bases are TGTGCCAGCAGCCTTGGGGCGGCCGGAACAGATACGCAGTATTTT. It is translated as CASSLGAAGTDTQYF.

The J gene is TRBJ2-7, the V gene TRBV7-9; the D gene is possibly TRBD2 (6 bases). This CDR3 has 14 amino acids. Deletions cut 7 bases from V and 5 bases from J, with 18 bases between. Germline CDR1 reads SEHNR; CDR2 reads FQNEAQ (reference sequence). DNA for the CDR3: TGTGCCAGCACCCTGAGGGCAGGGAGGAACGAGCAGTACTTC. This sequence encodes CASTLRAGRNEQYF.

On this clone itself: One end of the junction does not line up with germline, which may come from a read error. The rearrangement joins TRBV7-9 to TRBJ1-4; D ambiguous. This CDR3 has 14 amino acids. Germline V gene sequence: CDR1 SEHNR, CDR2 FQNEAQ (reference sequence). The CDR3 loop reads CASSLAQTNEKLFF. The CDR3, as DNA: TGTGCCAGCAGCTTAGCTCAGACTAATGAGAAACTGTTTTTT. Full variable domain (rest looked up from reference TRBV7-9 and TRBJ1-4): DTGVSQNPRHKITKRGQNVTFRCDPISEHNRLYWYRQTLGQGPEFLTYFQNEAQLEKSRLLSDRFSAERPKGSFSTLEIQRTEQGDSAMYLCASSLAQTNEKLFFGSGTQLSVL.

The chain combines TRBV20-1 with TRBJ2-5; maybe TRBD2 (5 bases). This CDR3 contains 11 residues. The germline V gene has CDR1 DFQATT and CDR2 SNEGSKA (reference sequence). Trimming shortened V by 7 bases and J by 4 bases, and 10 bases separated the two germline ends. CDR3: CSGLAVETQYF. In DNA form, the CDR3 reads TGCAGTGGTCTAGCAGTAGAGACCCAGTACTTC.

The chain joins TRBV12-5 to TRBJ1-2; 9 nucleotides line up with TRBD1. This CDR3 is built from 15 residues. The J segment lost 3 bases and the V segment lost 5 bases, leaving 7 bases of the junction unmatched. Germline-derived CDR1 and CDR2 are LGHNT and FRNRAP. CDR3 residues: CASGLRTGEDYGYTF. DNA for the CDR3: TGTGCTAGTGGTCTACGGACAGGGGAAGACTATGGCTACACCTTC.

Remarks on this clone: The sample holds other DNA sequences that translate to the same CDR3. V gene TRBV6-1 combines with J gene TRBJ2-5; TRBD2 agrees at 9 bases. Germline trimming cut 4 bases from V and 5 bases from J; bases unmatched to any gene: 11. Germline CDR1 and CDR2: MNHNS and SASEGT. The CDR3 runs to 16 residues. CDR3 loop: CASSVTAGGLAETQYF. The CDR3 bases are TGTGCCAGCAGTGTGACAGCGGGGGGACTTGCGGAGACCCAGTACTTC.

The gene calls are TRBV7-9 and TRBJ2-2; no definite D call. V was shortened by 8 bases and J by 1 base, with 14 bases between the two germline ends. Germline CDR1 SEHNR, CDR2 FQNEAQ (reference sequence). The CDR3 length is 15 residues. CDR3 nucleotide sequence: TGTGCCAGCTCCTCGACGGGTGGGAACACCGGGGAGCTGTTTTTT. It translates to CASSSTGGNTGELFF.

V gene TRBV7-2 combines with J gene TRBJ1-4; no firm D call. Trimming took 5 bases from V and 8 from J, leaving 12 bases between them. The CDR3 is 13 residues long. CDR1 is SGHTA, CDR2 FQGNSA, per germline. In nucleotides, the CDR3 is TGTGCCAGCAGCCCTCTCGTGCGGGAAAAACTGTTTTTT. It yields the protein CASSPLVREKLFF.

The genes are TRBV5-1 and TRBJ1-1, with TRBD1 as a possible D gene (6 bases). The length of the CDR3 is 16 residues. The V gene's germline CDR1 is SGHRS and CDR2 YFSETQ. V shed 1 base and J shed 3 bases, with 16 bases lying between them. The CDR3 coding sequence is TGCGCCAGCAGCTTGTCGGGGGGCGCGGGGGACACTGAAGCTTTCTTT. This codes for CASSLSGGAGDTEAFF.

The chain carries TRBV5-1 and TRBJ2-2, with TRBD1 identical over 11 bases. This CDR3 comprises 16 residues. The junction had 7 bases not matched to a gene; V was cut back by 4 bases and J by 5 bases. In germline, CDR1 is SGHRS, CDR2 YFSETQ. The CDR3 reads CASSPGTGGRTGELFF. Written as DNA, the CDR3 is TGCGCCAGCAGCCCGGGGACAGGGGGAAGGACCGGGGAGCTGTTTTTT.

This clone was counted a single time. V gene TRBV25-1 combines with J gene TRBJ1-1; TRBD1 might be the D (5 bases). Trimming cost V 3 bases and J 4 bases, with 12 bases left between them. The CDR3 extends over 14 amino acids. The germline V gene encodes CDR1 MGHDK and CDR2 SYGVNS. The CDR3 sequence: CASSDPGLVTEAFF. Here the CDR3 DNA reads TGTGCCAGCAGTGATCCAGGGCTTGTCACTGAAGCTTTCTTT.

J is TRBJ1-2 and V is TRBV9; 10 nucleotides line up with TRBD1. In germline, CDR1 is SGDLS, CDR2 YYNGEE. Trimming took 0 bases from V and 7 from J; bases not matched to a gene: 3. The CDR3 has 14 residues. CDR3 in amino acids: CASSVGDRGCGYTF. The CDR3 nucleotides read TGTGCCAGCAGCGTAGGGGACAGGGGTTGTGGCTACACCTTC.

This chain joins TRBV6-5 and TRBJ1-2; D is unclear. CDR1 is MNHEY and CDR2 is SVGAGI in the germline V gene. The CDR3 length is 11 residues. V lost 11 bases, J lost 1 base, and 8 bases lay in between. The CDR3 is CASDFNYGYTF. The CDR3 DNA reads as TGTGCCTCAGACTTTAACTATGGCTACACCTTC.